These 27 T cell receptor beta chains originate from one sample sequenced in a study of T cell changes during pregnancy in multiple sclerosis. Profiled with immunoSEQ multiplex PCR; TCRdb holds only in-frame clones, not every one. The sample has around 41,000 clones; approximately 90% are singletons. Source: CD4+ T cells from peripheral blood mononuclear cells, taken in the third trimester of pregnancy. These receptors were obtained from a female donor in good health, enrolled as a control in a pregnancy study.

CDR3 loop: CASSPRGDGYTF. The CDR3 nucleotides are TGTGCCAGCAGCCCCAGGGGGGATGGCTACACCTTC. The chain uses TRBV5-7 and TRBJ1-2; 7 bases agree with TRBD1. Being an ORF, TRBV5-7 has a function that is uncertain. Losses at the gene ends were 4 bases for V and 6 bases for J; bases not matched to a gene: 3. The CDR3 is 12 residues long.

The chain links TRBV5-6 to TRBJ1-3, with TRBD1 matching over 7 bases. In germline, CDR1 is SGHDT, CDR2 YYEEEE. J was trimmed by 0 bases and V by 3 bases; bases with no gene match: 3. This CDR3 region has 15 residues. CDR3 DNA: TGTGCCAGCAGCTGGGACAGTCACTCTGGAAACACCATATATTTT. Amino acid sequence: CASSWDSHSGNTIYF.

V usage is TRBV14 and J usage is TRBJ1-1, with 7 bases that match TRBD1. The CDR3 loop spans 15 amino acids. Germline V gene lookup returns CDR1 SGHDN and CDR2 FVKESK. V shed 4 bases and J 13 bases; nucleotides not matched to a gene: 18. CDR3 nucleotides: TGTGCCAGCAGCCCAAACCGCGGACAGGCTAATTTTGTTTTCTTT. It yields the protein CASSPNRGQANFVFF.

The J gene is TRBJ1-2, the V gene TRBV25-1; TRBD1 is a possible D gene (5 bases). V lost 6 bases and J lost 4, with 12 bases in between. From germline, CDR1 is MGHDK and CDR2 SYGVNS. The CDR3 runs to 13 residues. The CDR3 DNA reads TGTGCCAGCAGACCCCAGGGTGCCTATGGCTACACCTTC. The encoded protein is CASRPQGAYGYTF.

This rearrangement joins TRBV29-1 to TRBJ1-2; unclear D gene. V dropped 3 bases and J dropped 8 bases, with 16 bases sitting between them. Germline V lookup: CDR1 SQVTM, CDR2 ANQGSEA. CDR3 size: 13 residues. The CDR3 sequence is CSVDPSGYEGYTF. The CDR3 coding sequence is TGCAGCGTTGACCCGTCGGGGTATGAGGGCTACACCTTC. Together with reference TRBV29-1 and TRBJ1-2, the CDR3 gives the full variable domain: SAVISQKPSRDICQRGTSLTIQCQVDSQVTMMFWYRQQPGQSLTLIATANQGSEATYESGFVIDKFPISRPNLTFSTLTVSNMSPEDSSIYLCSVDPSGYEGYTFGSGTRLTVV.

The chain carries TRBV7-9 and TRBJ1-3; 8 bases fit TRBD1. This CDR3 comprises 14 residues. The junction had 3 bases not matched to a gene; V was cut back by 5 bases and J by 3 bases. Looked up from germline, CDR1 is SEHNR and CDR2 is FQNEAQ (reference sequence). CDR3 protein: CASSNDRGGNTIYF. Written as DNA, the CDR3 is TGTGCCAGCAGCAACGACAGGGGTGGAAACACCATATATTTT.

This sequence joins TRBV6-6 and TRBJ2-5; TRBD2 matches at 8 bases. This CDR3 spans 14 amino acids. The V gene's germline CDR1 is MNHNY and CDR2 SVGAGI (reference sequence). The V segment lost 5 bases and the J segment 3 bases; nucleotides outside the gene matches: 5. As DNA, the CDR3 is TGTGCCAGCAGTCGCGGGGGGCCCGAAGAGACCCAGTACTTC. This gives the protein CASSRGGPEETQYF.

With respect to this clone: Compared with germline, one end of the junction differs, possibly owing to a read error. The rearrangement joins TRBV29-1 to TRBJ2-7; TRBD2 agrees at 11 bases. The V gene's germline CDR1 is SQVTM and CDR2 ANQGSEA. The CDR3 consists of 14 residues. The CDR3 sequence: CSVEGTSGSLEQYF. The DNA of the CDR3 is TGCAGCGTAGAAGGGACTAGCGGTTCTCTCGAGCAGTACTTC.

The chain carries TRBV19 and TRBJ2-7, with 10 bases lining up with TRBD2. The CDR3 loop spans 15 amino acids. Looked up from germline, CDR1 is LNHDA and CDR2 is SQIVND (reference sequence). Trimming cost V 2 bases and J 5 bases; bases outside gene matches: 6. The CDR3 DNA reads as TGTGCCAGTAGTATATGGCTAGCGGGAGTTCACGAGCAGTACTTC. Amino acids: CASSIWLAGVHEQYF.

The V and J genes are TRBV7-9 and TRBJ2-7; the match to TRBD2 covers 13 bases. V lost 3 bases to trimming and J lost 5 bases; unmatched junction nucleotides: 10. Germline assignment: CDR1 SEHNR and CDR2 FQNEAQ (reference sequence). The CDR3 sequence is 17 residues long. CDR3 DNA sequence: TGTGCCAGCAGCTTCGGGACTAGCGGGGCCGGTCGGAACGAGCAGTACTTC. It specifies CASSFGTSGAGRNEQYF. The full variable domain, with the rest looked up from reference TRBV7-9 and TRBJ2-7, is DTGVSQNPRHKITKRGQNVTFRCDPISEHNRLYWYRQTLGQGPEFLTYFQNEAQLEKSRLLSDRFSAERPKGSFSTLEIQRTEQGDSAMYLCASSFGTSGAGRNEQYFGPGTRLTVT.

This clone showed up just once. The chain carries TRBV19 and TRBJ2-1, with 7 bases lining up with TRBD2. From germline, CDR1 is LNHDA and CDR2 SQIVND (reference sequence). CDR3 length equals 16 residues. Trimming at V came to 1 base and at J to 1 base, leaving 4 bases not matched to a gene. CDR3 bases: TGTGCCAGTAGTATAGTTGTCGGGAGGTCCTACAATGAGCAGTTCTTC. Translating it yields CASSIVVGRSYNEQFF.

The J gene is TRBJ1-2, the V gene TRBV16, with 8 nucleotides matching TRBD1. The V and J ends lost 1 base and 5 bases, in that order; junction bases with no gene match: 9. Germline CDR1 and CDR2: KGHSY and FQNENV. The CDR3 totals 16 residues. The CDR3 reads CASSQFGAGGQYGYTF. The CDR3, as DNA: TGTGCCAGCAGCCAATTTGGGGCAGGGGGCCAGTATGGCTACACCTTC.

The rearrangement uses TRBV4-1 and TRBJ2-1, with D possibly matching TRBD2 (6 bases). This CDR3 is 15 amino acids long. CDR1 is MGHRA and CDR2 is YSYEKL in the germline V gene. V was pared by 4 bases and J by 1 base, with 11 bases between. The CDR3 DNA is TGCGCCAGCAGCCCCGGGGGAAGTTCCTACAATGAGCAGTTCTTC. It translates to CASSPGGSSYNEQFF.

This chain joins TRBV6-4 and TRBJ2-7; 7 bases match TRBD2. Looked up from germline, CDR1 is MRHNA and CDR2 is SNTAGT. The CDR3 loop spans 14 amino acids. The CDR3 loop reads CPAGPTGLSYEQYF. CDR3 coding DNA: TGTCCAGCGGGGCCTACCGGTCTCTCCTACGAGCAGTACTTC.

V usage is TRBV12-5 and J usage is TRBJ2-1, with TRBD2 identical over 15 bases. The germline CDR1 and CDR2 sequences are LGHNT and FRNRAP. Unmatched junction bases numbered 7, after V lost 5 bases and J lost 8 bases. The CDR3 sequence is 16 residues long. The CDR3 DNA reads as TGTGCTAGTGGTCCCACGGGACTAGCGGGGGGATATGAGCAGTTCTTC. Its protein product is CASGPTGLAGGYEQFF.

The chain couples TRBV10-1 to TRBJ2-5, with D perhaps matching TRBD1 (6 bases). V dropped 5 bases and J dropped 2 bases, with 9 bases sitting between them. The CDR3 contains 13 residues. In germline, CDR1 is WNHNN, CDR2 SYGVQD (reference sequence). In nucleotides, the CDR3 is TGCGCCAGCAGTCCCGGGACACAAGAGACCCAGTACTTC. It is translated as CASSPGTQETQYF.

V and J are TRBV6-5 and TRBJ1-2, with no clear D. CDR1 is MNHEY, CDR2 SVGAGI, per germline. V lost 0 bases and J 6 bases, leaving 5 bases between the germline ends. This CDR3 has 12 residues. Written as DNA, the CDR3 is TGTGCCAGCAGTTACTCCGGTGATGGCTACACCTTC. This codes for CASSYSGDGYTF.

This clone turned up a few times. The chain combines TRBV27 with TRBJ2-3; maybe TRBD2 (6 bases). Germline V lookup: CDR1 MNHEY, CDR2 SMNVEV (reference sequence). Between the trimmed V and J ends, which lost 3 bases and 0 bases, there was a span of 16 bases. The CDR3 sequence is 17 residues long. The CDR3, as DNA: TGTGCCAGCAGTTTGGTCGGGAGACTACATAGCACAGATACGCAGTATTTT. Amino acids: CASSLVGRLHSTDTQYF.

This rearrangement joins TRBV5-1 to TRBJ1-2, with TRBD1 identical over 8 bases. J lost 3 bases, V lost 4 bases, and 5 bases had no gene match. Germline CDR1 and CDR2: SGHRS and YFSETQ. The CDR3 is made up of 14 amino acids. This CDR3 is CASSVMTGDYGYTF. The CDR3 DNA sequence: TGCGCCAGCAGCGTAATGACAGGGGACTATGGCTACACCTTC.

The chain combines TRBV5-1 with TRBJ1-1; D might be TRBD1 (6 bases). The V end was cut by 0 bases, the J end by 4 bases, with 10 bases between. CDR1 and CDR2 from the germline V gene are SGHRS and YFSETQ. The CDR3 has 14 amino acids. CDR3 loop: CASSLVGGATEAFF. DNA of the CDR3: TGCGCCAGCAGCTTGGTAGGGGGGGCCACTGAAGCTTTCTTT.

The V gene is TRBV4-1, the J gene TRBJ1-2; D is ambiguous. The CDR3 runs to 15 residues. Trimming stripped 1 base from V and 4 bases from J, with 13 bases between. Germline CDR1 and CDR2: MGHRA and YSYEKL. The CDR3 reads CASSQAHYVRYGYTF. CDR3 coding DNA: TGCGCCAGCAGCCAAGCTCACTACGTCCGCTATGGCTACACCTTC.

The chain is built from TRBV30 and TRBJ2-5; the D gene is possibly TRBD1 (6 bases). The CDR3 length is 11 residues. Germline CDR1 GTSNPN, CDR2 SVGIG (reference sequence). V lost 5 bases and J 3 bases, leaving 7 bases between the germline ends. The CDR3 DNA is TGTGCCTGGCGACAGGAAGAGACCCAGTACTTC. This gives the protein CAWRQEETQYF.

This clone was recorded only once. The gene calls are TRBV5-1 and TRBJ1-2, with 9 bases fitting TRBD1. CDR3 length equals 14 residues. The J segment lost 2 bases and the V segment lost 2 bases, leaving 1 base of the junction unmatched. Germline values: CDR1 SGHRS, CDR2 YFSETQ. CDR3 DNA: TGCGCCAGCAGCTTAGGGACAGGGAACTATGGCTACACCTTC. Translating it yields CASSLGTGNYGYTF.

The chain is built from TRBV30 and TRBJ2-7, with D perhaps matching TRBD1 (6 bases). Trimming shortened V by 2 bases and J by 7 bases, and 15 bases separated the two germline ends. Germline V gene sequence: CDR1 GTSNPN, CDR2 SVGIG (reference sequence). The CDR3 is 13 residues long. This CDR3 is CAWSPRDIGEQYF. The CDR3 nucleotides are TGTGCCTGGAGTCCGAGGGACATCGGGGAGCAGTACTTC.

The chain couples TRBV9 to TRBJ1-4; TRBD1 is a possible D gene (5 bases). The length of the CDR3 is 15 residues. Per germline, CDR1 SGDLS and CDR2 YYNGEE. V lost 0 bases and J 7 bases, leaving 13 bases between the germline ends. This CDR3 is CASSVDPVGGEKLFF. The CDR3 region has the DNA TGTGCCAGCAGCGTAGATCCCGTCGGGGGTGAAAAACTGTTTTTT.

The chain's CDR3 is CAIKGASGVRDNEQFF. In nucleotides, the CDR3 is TGTGCCATCAAGGGAGCTAGCGGGGTCCGGGACAATGAGCAGTTCTTC. The J gene is TRBJ2-1, the V gene TRBV10-3, with 9 bases aligning to TRBD2. The CDR3 spans 16 residues. Unmatched junction bases numbered 12, after V lost 7 bases and J lost 5 bases. Germline V lookup: CDR1 ENHRY, CDR2 SYGVKD.

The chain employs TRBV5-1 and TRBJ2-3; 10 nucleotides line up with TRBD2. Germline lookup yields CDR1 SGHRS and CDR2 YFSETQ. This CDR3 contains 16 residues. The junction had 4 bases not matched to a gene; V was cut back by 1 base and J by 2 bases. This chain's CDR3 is CASSLSTSGATDTQYF. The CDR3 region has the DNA TGCGCCAGCAGCTTGTCTACTAGCGGGGCCACAGATACGCAGTATTTT.